This T cell receptor beta chain was observed in a study of blood T cell dynamics during melanoma immunotherapy. Time point of the sample: week 3, after first cycle of checkpoint inhibitor. At 12 weeks after first infusion, RECIST 1.1 defined response for most patients. This CDR3 contains 10 residues. A fixed DNA input of about 350 ng was used per bulk PBMC sample. Assay used: immunoSEQ multiplex PCR; TCRdb lists only in-frame clones, some missing. The table has over 12,000 clones, about 83% seen once; the top ten hold approximately 7.8%. The sample was blood, taken from a patient treated with checkpoint blockade. The chain carries TRBV21-1 and TRBJ1-2. TRBV21-1 is a pseudogene locus. The clonotype comes from a human donor with melanoma. The CDR3 DNA reads as TGTGCCAGCCCCCTTGGTGGCTACACCTTC. Amino acid sequence: CASPLGGYTF.